A selection of T cell receptor beta chains follows, all from one sample in a study of cytomegalovirus exposure and HLA in healthy donors. Using immunoSEQ multiplex PCR, the repertoire was profiled, and TCRdb retains in-frame clones only, with some absent. The sample has approximately 210,000 clones, and its top ten clones hold approximately 1%. The sequenced material came from PBMCs. These receptors came from a woman aged 30 to 39 in good health and CMV-seropositive. Each CDR3 is given without its conserved first and last residue. The D gene is left open where the match is weak.

v_gene	j_gene	d_gene	CDR3aa
TRBV6-6	TRBJ1-1	.	ASSYGNPTTYTEAF
TRBV28	TRBJ1-3	TRBD1	ASRQGISSGNTIY
TRBV25-1	TRBJ2-7	TRBD2	ASSGTGTSGRFSYEQY
TRBV28	TRBJ2-2	TRBD2	ASGPLGGSAGELF
TRBV5-5	TRBJ2-1	TRBD1	ASSLGDSYNEQF
TRBV5-1	TRBJ1-2	.	ASSFYGRDYGYT
TRBV4-3	TRBJ2-2	TRBD2	ASSQDLLAGGWTGELF
TRBV19	TRBJ1-4	.	ASRKGHWNEKLF
TRBV7-6	TRBJ2-7	TRBD2	ASSPGTSGYYEQY
TRBV30	TRBJ2-3	.	AWSAGQSPETQY
TRBV9	TRBJ1-2	.	ASSGGGWSYT
TRBV28	TRBJ1-6	.	ASSFLQGSSYNSPLH
TRBV2	TRBJ2-5	.	ASMNRAYQETQY
TRBV6-5	TRBJ2-7	TRBD2	ASSYAGEYEQY
TRBV6-4	TRBJ2-3	TRBD2	ASSDGTSGSTDTQY
TRBV19	TRBJ2-4	.	ASSMATELAKNIQY
TRBV18	TRBJ1-1	.	ASSRTDMNTEAF
TRBV6-5	TRBJ2-7	.	ASTNGMGLEQY
TRBV12-5	TRBJ1-4	.	ASGLVRVPQGEKLF
TRBV25-1	TRBJ2-1	.	ASNSYNEQF
TRBV19	TRBJ2-5	.	ASSPQGRTYQETQY
TRBV6-1	TRBJ2-7	.	ASSVSTGISYEQY
TRBV7-9	TRBJ2-1	TRBD2	AIDPGLAGVEQF
TRBV6-6	TRBJ1-1	.	ASSSGFRDTEAF
TRBV2	TRBJ2-7	.	ASRGTFSSYEQY
TRBV6-5	TRBJ2-5	.	ASRSPGEETQY